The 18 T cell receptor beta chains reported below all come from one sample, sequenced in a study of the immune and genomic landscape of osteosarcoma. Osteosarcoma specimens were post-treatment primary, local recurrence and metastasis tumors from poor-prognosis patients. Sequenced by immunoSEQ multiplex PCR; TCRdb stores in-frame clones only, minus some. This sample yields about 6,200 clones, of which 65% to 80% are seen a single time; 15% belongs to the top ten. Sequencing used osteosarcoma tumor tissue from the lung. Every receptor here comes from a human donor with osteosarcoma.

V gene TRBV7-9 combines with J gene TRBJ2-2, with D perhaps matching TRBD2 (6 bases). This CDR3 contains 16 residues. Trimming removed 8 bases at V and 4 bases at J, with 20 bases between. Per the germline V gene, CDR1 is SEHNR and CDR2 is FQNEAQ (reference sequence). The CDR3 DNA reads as TGTGCCAGCGGCCCCACATGGGGGACTTTCACCGGGGAGCTGTTTTTT. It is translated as CASGPTWGTFTGELFF.

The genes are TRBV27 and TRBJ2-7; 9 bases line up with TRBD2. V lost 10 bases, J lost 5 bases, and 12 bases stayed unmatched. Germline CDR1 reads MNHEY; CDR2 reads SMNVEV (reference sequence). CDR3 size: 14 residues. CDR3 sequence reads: CATRREGLLNEQYF. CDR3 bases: TGTGCCACCAGGCGGGAGGGCCTGTTAAACGAGCAGTACTTC.

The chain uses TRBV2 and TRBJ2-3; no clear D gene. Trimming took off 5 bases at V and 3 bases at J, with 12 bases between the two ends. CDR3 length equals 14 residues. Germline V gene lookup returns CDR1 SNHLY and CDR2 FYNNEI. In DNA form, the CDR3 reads TGTGCCAGCAGTAAGGAGAATCCGACAGATACGCAGTATTTT. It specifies CASSKENPTDTQYF.

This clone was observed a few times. The CDR3 spells CASSTGTGGRLETQYF. For the CDR3, the DNA is TGTGCCAGCAGCACCGGGACAGGGGGGCGCTTAGAGACCCAGTACTTC. This chain links TRBV7-9 with TRBJ2-5, with 11 positions matching TRBD1. Germline V gene sequence: CDR1 SEHNR, CDR2 FQNEAQ (reference sequence). J gave up 4 bases and V 5 bases, and 9 bases lay outside the gene matches. The CDR3 covers 16 residues.

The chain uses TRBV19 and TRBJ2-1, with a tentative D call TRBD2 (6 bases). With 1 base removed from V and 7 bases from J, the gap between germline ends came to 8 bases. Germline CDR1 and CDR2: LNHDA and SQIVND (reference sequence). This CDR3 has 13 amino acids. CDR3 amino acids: CASSIGRGNEQFF. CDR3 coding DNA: TGTGCCAGTAGTATAGGCCGGGGGAATGAGCAGTTCTTC.

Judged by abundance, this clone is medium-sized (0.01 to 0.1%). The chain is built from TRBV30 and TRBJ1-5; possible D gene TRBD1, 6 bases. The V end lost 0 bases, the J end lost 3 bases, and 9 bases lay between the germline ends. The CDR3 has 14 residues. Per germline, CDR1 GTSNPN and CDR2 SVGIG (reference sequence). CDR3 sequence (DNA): TGTGCCTGGAGTGTAGGGACAACCAATCAGCCCCAGCATTTT. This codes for CAWSVGTTNQPQHF.

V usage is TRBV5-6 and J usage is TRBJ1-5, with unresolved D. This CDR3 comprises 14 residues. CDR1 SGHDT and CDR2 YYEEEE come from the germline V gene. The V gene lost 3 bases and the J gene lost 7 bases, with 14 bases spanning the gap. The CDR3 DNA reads TGTGCCAGCAGCTCCCTAGCCGCGGGGCAGCCCCAGCATTTT. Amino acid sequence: CASSSLAAGQPQHF.

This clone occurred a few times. The chain's CDR3 is CASSLVPGRTEAFF. The CDR3 coding sequence is TGTGCCAGCAGCTTGGTTCCGGGTAGGACTGAAGCTTTCTTT. The rearrangement links TRBV5-8 to TRBJ1-1; no definite D call. CDR3 length: 14 residues. Trimming removed 0 bases from V and 5 bases from J, with 11 bases in between. Germline V CDR1 and CDR2: SGHTS, YDEGEE.

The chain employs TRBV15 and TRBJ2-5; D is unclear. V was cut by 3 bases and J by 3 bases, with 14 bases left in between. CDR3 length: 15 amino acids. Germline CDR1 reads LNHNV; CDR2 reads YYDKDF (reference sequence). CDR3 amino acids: CATSRDPSTEETQYF. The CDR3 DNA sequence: TGTGCCACCAGCAGGGACCCTTCCACTGAAGAGACCCAGTACTTC.

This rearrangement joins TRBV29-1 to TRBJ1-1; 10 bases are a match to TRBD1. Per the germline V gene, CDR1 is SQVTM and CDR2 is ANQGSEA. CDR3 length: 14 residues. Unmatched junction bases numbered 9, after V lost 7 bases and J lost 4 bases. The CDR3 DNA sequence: TGCAGCGCCAGACAGGGGGCGGTTGGCACTGAAGCTTTCTTT. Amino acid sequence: CSARQGAVGTEAFF.

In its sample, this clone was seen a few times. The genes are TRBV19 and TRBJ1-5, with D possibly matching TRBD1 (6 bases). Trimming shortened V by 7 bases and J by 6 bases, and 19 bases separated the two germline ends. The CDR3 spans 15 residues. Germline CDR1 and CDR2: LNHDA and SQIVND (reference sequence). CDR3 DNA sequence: TGTGCCAGTAAGGAGGCAAGGGGGGTAAGTCAGCCCCAGCATTTT. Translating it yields CASKEARGVSQPQHF.

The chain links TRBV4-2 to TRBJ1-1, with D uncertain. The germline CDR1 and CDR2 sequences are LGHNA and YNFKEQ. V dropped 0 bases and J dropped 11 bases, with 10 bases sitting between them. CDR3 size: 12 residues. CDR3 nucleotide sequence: TGTGCCAGCAGCCAAGAAACCGCAGAGGCTTTCTTT. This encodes CASSQETAEAFF.

In DNA form, the CDR3 reads TGCGCCAGCAGCTACTACCAGACTAGCGGGGGGGTCTACAATGAGCAGTTCTTC. It specifies CASSYYQTSGGVYNEQFF. J is TRBJ2-1 and V is TRBV5-1; 14 positions match TRBD2. Trimming at V came to 3 bases and at J to 3 bases, leaving 8 bases not matched to a gene. CDR3 length: 18 residues. Germline V gene data show CDR1 as SGHRS and CDR2 as YFSETQ.

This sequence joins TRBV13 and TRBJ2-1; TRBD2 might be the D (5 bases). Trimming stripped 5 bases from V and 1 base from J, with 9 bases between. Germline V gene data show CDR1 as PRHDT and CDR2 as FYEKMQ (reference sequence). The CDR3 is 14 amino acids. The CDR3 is CASSLTSSYNEQFF. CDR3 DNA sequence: TGTGCCAGCAGCCTTACTAGTTCCTACAATGAGCAGTTCTTC.

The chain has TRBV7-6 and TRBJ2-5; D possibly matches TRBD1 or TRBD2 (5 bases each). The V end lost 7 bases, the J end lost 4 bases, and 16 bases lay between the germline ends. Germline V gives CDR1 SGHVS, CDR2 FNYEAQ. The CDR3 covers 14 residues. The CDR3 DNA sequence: TGTGCCAGCAAGGGCGGAGGAAGGGGAGAGACCCAGTACTTC. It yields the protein CASKGGGRGETQYF. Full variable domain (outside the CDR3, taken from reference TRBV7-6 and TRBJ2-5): GAGVSQSPRYKVTKRGQDVALRCDPISGHVSLYWYRQALGQGPEFLTYFNYEAQQDKSGLPNDRFSAERPEGSISTLTIQRTEQRDSAMYRCASKGGGRGETQYFGPGTRLLVL.

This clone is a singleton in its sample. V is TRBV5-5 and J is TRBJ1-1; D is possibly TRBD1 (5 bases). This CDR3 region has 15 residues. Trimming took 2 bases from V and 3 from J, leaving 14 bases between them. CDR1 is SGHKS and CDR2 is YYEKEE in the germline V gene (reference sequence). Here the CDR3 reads CASSLTVGGDTEAFF. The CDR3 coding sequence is TGTGCCAGCAGCTTAACAGTTGGAGGGGACACTGAAGCTTTCTTT.

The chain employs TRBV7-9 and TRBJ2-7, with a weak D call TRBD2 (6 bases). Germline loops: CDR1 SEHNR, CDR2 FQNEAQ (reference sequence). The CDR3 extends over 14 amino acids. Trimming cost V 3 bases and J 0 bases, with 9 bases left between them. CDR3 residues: CASSFRDFSYEQYF. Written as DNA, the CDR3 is TGTGCCAGCAGCTTTAGGGACTTCTCCTACGAGCAGTACTTC.

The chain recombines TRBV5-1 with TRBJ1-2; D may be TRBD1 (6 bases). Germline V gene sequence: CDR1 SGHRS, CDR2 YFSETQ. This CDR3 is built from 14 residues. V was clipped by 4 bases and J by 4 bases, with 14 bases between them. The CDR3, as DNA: TGCGCCAGCAGCGTGGACAGAGTTAGCTATGGCTACACCTTC. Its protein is CASSVDRVSYGYTF.